This T cell receptor beta chain derives from a study of beta chain features in type 1 diabetes. The CDR3 sequence is 13 residues long. Trimming shortened V by 4 bases and J by 8 bases, and 11 bases separated the two germline ends. The germline CDR1 and CDR2 sequences are MDHEN and SYDVKM. This clone was found a few times. Reverse transcription of all isolated RNA meant that expressed TCRB transcripts were sequenced. Produced via immunoSEQ multiplex PCR; TCRdb's table is partial and in-frame only. The sample carries hundreds of thousands of clones, 15% to 19% recorded once. This sequence joins TRBV28 and TRBJ1-4; the D is unclear. Material for sequencing was naive CD4+ T cells from blood. This clonotype was sampled from a man between 18 and 29 years old in good health. In DNA, the CDR3 is TGTGCCAGCAGTTCGGAGCTGAGGGAAAAACTGTTTTTT. It encodes CASSSELREKLFF.